The sequence of this T cell receptor (beta chain) was determined in a study of vaccination and CD4 T cells after COVID-19 (dated by TCRdb to 2022 to 2024). About the investigation overall: Every convalescent patient had a positive nasal swab PCR test for SARS-CoV-2, with mild disease in 9 or 10 patients and severe disease in one. Overlapping spike peptide pools from SARS-CoV-2 and from the common cold coronaviruses HCoV-NL63, HCoV-OC43 and HCoV-229E were used as culture stimuli. The time from the second vaccine dose to post-vaccine blood sampling had a median of roughly 70 days and ranged from about 14 to 250 days. Each participant got two doses of either the Pfizer-BioNTech BNT162b2 vaccine (n=8) or the Moderna mRNA-1273 vaccine (n=2). In control cultures, a CEFX viral epitope pool was used as positive control, an HIV-1 Nef peptide pool was used as negative control, or no peptide was added. A few convalescent patients were sampled both early after vaccination (day 14) and late after vaccination (days 161 to 241). In 10 COVID-19 convalescent patients and 4 infection-naive healthy vaccine recipients, researchers compared the spike-specific CD4+ TCR repertoire from before mRNA vaccination with the repertoire from after. Six males and four females were included in the convalescent cohort, with two Hispanic individuals, seven Caucasians, two Asians and one multiracial person represented. Post-COVID blood samples from convalescent patients were collected a median of around 110 days after diagnosis, with a range of 35 to 161 days.

The time point label for this specimen denotes: late sampling 161 to 241 days after vaccination in a few convalescent patients. The treatment or condition label on this specimen signifies: approximately 11-day PBMC culture with coronavirus spike peptide pools or control peptides (ViraFEST assay). The ViraFEST assay, used in the study, expanded antigen-specific T cells with peptide pools and then identified the expanded clonotypes through TCR sequencing. The convalescent patients' positive SARS-CoV-2 PCR tests fell between March and December 2020, which was before the Alpha, Beta and Delta variants emerged in the United States. Each well held fewer than 2.5 million PBMCs cultured with roughly 10 ug/ml peptide pools in IMDM containing 5% human AB serum and roughly 9.3 IU/ml IL-2. On days 3 and 7, half of the culture medium was replaced with fresh IL-2-containing medium. Once the cells had been in culture for over nine days, the EasySep CD4+ T cell isolation kit was used to isolate CD4+ T cells by negative selection. Ficoll-Paque Plus gradient centrifugation was used to isolate PBMCs from whole blood, and the isolated PBMCs were then either used fresh or cryopreserved at -140C. Culture conditions were generally each tested in triplicate wells.

Library preparation employed PCR. DNA from cultured CD4+ T cells underwent TCR sequencing with the Oncomine TCR Beta short-read assay at the Johns Hopkins FTIC core. Genomic DNA was extracted from the cultured CD4+ T cells with the QIAamp micro DNA kit. Oncomine TCR Beta libraries from cultured CD4+ T cells were pooled using unique dual indexes and sequenced on an Illumina iSeq 100. The authors' pipeline ran thus. Non-productive sequences were removed, and CDR3s that did not start with C, did not end with F or W, or were shorter than 7 amino acids were discarded. Antigen-specific clonotypes were identified with the MANAFEST web application by comparing peptide-stimulated wells with reference and other culture wells. Positive clones required FDR below 0.05, an odds ratio above 5, and productive frequency above 0.1% in at least two of three replicate wells. Clonotypes that were significantly expanded in both SARS-CoV-2 spike wells and at least one common cold coronavirus spike condition were defined as cross-reactive. Using R version 3.6.1, CDR3 homology was evaluated through Levenshtein distances (stringdist) along with unrooted phylogenetic trees (ape). The public reads were reprocessed in TCRdb via fastp at Q25 and MiXCR, keeping in-frame beta chains. When rows share a CDR3 protein, they turn into one entry using the most common DNA and genes. The V and J calls come from TCRdb's annotation, not from the publication. The sample contains about 18,000 distinct CDR3 sequences, roughly half of them found a single time. 10% to 15% of the sample lies in the top ten.

As for this clonotype: It lacks a known antigen. It has no much larger one-base neighbor in the sample; base qualities were not kept.

The study at large found these results: Of the vaccine-specific clones found in convalescent patients, nearly all (304 of 307) were mono-reactive for SARS-CoV-2 spike instead of being cross-reactive with common cold coronaviruses. The number of convalescent patients in the study was relatively small, and the study did not examine early timepoints following natural infection. The median count of SARS-CoV-2-reactive clonotypes went up from 21 after infection to a few dozen after vaccination, although the change was not significant. Among the post-vaccine SARS-CoV-2-reactive clones in convalescent patients, a median around 90% showed up only after vaccination, which suggests vaccine-specific priming.

The sequence derives from a human donor who had recovered from COVID-19. Material: CD4+ T cells from blood, cultured in vitro, obtained about 7 months after SARS-CoV-2 vaccination.

CDR3 region: CASLVVGTYQNGAFF. In nucleotides, the sequence is TGTGCCAGCTTGGTCGTTGGCACATACCAAAATGGAGCTTTCTTT. The chain employs TRBV6-1 and TRBJ1-1, with the identity of the D gene unclear. Via the germline V gene, CDR1 is MNHNS and CDR2 SASEGT. The germline ends are 26 bases apart after V is trimmed by 8 bases and J by 10 bases. Counted from cysteine to phenylalanine, this CDR3 has 15 amino acids. The only DNA kept is the CDR3, 45 bases in frame from the first base.